This TCR beta chain was profiled in a study of early T cells in non-severe SARS-CoV-2 infection. Via MiXCR, TCRdb re-called the 5' RACE reads, giving one row per CDR3 protein. The sample consists of tens of thousands of distinct CDR3 sequences, about 12% of them appearing once. This clonotype has a count of ten or more. The CDR3 totals 19 residues. Germline assignment: CDR1 DFQATT and CDR2 SNEGSKA (reference sequence). V dropped 0 bases and J dropped 0 bases, with 21 bases sitting between them. This clonotype was obtained from an adult who was a healthcare worker with PCR-confirmed SARS-CoV-2 infection or an uninfected control (not recorded which). The sequenced sample consisted of whole blood. The rearrangement links TRBV20-1 to TRBJ1-5; D is possibly TRBD1 (5 bases). CDR3 sequence (DNA): TGCAGTGCTAGAGATATTCCCCTTGGGGCACCGTATAGCAATCAGCCCCAGCATTTT. Translating gives CSARDIPLGAPYSNQPQHF.